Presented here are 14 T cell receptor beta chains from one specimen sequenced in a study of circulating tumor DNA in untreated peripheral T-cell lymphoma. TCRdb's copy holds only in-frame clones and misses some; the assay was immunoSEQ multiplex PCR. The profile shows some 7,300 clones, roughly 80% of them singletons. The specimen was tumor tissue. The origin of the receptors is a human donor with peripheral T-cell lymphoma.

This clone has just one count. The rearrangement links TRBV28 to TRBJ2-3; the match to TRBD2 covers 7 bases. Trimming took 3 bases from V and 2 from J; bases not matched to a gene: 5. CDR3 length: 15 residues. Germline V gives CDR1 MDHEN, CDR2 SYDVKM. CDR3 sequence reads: CASSLGGSLTDTQYF. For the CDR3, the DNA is TGTGCCAGCAGTTTGGGAGGGTCCCTCACAGATACGCAGTATTTT. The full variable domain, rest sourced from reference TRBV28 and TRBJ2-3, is DVKVTQSSRYLVKRTGEKVFLECVQDMDHENMFWYRQDPGLGLRLIYFSYDVKMKEKGDIPEGYSVSREKKERFSLILESASTNQTSMYLCASSLGGSLTDTQYFGPGTRLTVL.

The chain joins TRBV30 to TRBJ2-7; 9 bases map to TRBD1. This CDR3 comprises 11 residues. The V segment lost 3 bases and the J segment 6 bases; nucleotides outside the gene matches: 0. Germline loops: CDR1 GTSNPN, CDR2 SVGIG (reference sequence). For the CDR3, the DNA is TGTGCCTGGAGGACAGGGGGCGAGCAGTACTTC. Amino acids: CAWRTGGEQYF.

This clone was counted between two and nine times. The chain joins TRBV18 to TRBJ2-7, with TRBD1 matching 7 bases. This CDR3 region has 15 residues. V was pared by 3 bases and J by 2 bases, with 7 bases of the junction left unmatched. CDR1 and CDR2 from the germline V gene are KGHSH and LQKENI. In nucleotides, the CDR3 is TGTGCCAGCTCACCCACAGGGGCCACAACCTACGAGCAGTACTTC. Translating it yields CASSPTGATTYEQYF.

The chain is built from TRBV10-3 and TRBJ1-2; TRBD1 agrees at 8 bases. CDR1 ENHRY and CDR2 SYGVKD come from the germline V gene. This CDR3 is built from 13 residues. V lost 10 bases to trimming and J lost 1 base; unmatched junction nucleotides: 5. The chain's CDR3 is CASWDRINYGYTF. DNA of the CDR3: TGTGCCAGCTGGGACAGGATTAACTATGGCTACACCTTC.

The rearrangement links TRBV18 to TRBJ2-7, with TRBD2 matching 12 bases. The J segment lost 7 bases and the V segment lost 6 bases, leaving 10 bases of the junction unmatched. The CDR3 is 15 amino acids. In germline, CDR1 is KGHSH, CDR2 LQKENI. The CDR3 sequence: CASSRPTSGRWEQYF. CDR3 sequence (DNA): TGTGCCAGCTCTCGGCCGACTAGCGGGAGATGGGAGCAGTACTTC.

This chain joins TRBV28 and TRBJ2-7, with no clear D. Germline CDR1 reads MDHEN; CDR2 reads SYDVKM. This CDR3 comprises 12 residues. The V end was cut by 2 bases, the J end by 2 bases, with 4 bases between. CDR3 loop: CASSLNPYEQYF. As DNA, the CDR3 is TGTGCCAGCAGTTTAAATCCCTACGAGCAGTACTTC. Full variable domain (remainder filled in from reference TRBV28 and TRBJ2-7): DVKVTQSSRYLVKRTGEKVFLECVQDMDHENMFWYRQDPGLGLRLIYFSYDVKMKEKGDIPEGYSVSREKKERFSLILESASTNQTSMYLCASSLNPYEQYFGPGTRLTVT.

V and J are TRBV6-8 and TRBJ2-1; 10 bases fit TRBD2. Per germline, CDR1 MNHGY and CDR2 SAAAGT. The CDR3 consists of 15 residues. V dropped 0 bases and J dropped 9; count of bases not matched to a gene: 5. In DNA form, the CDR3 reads TGTGCCAGCAGTTACTCGAGTGTAGCGGGAGGTGAGCAGTTCTTC. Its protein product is CASSYSSVAGGEQFF.

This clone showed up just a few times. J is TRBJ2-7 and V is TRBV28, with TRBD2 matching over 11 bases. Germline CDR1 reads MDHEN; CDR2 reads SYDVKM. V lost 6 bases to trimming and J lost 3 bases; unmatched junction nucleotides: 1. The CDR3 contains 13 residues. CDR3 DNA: TGTGCCAGCAGGGGGACTAGCGGCTACGAGCAGTACTTC. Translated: CASRGTSGYEQYF.

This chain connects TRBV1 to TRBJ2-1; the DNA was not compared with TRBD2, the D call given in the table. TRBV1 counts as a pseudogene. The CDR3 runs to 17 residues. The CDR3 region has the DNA TGCGCCAGCAGCCAAGGGGCGGGCCGAAGCTCCTACAATGAGCAGTTCTTC. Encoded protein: CASSQGAGRSSYNEQFF.

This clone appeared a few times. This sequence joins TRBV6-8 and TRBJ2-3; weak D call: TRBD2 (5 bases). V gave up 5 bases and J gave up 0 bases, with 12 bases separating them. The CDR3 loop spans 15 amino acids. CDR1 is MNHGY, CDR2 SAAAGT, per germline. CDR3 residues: CASSAGVPSTDTQYF. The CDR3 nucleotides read TGTGCCAGCAGTGCGGGCGTTCCTAGCACAGATACGCAGTATTTT.

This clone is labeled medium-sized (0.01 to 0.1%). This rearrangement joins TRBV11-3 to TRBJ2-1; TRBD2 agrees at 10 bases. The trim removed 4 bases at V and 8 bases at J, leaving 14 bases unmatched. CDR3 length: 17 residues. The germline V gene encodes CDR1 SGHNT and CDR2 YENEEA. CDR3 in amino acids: CASSSVSSGRSWYEQFF. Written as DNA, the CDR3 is TGTGCCAGCAGCTCAGTTTCTAGCGGGAGATCATGGTATGAGCAGTTCTTC.

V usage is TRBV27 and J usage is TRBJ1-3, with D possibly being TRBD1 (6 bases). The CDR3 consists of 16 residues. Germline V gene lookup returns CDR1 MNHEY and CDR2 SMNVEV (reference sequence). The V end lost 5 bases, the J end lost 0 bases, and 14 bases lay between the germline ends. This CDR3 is CASSARQAISGNTIYF. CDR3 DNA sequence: TGTGCCAGCAGTGCAAGACAGGCCATCTCTGGAAACACCATATATTTT.

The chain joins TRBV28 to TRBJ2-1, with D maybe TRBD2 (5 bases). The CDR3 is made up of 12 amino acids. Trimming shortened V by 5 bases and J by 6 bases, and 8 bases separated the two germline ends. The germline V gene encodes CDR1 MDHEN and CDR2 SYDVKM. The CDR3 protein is CASSTSPNEQFF. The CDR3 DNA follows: TGTGCCAGCAGTACTAGTCCCAATGAGCAGTTCTTC.

The CDR3 here is CAEGGDSGANVLTF. The DNA of the CDR3 is TGTGCCGAGGGCGGAGACTCTGGGGCCAACGTCCTGACTTTC. The rearrangement uses TRBV10-3 and TRBJ2-6; possible D gene TRBD2, 5 bases. The CDR3 is made up of 14 amino acids. The V end lost 11 bases, the J end lost 0 bases, and 11 bases lay between the germline ends. Germline CDR1 reads ENHRY; CDR2 reads SYGVKD.